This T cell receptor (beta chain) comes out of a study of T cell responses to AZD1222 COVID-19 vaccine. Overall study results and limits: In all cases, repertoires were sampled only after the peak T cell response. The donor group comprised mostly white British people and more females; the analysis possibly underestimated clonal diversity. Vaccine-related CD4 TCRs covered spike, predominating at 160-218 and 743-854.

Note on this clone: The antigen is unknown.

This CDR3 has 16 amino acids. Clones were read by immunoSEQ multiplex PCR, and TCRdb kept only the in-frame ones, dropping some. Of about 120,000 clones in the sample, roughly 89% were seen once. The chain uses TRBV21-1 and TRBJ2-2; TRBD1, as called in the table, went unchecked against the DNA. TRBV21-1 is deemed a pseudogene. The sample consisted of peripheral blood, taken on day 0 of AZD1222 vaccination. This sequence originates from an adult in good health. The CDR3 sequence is CASSKVYQGNTGELFF. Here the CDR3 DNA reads TGTGCCAGCAGCAAAGTCTATCAGGGTAACACCGGGGAGCTGTTTTTT.